Listed below are T cell receptor beta chains from one sample, sequenced in a study of OX40 agonist ivuxolimab in advanced cancers. Assay: immunoSEQ multiplex PCR; the TCRdb copy retains only in-frame clones and omits some. Altogether about 66,000 clones are present, roughly 90% being singletons, with the ten largest covering 2% to 2.5%. The sequencing used CD4+ or CD8+ T cells sorted from blood, collected in a trial of the OX40 agonist ivuxolimab. Receptors were obtained from an adult with an advanced solid tumor such as melanoma, head and neck, liver or kidney cancer. Each CDR3 is given without its conserved first and last residue. Fields, in order: CDR3 protein, clone size, V gene. Clone size is shown for a subset of rows, as once, few, many or a class of expanded clone.

CDR3 protein: ASSYQDFSGQY
clone size: NA
V gene: TRBV6-6

CDR3 protein: ASVQGFGQETQY
clone size: NA
V gene: TRBV5-1

CDR3 protein: ASSRVAGPTYEQY
clone size: NA
V gene: TRBV11-2

CDR3 protein: AISPGNTGELF
clone size: NA
V gene: TRBV10-3

CDR3 protein: ASSPLDSGANVLT
clone size: NA
V gene: TRBV18

CDR3 protein: ASSATSGTDTQY
clone size: NA
V gene: TRBV7-3

CDR3 protein: ASSLGVGFLTAKNIQY
clone size: NA
V gene: TRBV5-1

CDR3 protein: ASSQVTDVNTEAF
clone size: few
V gene: TRBV4-1

CDR3 protein: ASSQERTSGFEQY
clone size: NA
V gene: TRBV4-3

CDR3 protein: ASSIRRDSPYEQY
clone size: NA
V gene: TRBV19

CDR3 protein: ASSPGQGGQPQH
clone size: NA
V gene: TRBV5-1

CDR3 protein: AWEPGRLGLLTEREQF
clone size: NA
V gene: TRBV30

CDR3 protein: ASRLELAGQETQY
clone size: NA
V gene: TRBV12-2

CDR3 protein: ASSLAAAMGEQF
clone size: NA
V gene: TRBV7-9

CDR3 protein: AWSGLTNEKLF
clone size: NA
V gene: TRBV30

CDR3 protein: ASTYGGAVTEAF
clone size: NA
V gene: TRBV11-2

CDR3 protein: ASSPDENTEAF
clone size: NA
V gene: TRBV18

CDR3 protein: ASSPQGTEAF
clone size: once
V gene: TRBV14

CDR3 protein: ASSPRGDYGYT
clone size: NA
V gene: TRBV5-1

CDR3 protein: ASSLSRGGNTEAF
clone size: NA
V gene: TRBV7-9

CDR3 protein: AISPTSPYEQY
clone size: NA
V gene: TRBV10-3

CDR3 protein: ASSQVGAGGDYGYT
clone size: NA
V gene: TRBV4-2

CDR3 protein: ASSPDGFFSYEQY
clone size: NA
V gene: TRBV6-5

CDR3 protein: ASSRQGMNSGNTIY
clone size: NA
V gene: TRBV6-6

CDR3 protein: ASSIRGSNTGELF
clone size: NA
V gene: TRBV19

CDR3 protein: ASSFSGDTEAF
clone size: NA
V gene: TRBV5-1

CDR3 protein: AWSVPGVAYGYT
clone size: NA
V gene: TRBV30

CDR3 protein: ATSRVGGVGETQY
clone size: once
V gene: TRBV15

CDR3 protein: ASSMGQGGGQPQH
clone size: NA
V gene: TRBV19

CDR3 protein: ASSYQGQGNYNEQF
clone size: NA
V gene: TRBV6-6

CDR3 protein: ASRPGQENYGYT
clone size: once
V gene: TRBV5-4

CDR3 protein: ASSVATGITEAF
clone size: NA
V gene: TRBV7-2

CDR3 protein: ASSLERYTEAF
clone size: NA
V gene: TRBV11-3

CDR3 protein: ASSRLLAGAETQY
clone size: NA
V gene: TRBV27

CDR3 protein: ASSPQHANSPLH
clone size: NA
V gene: TRBV18

CDR3 protein: ASRMGVQGQAF
clone size: once
V gene: TRBV19

CDR3 protein: ASSLVLGPQETQY
clone size: NA
V gene: TRBV5-8

CDR3 protein: ASSPLGRVDNSPLH
clone size: NA
V gene: TRBV18

CDR3 protein: ASRIQGPGNTIY
clone size: NA
V gene: TRBV6-5

CDR3 protein: ASSLGTGGWDEQY
clone size: NA
V gene: TRBV28

CDR3 protein: ATSRDGRELAF
clone size: NA
V gene: TRBV15

CDR3 protein: ASRLGTGVQDYGYT
clone size: NA
V gene: TRBV27

CDR3 protein: ASSLDGGAGELF
clone size: NA
V gene: TRBV5-6

CDR3 protein: ASSKPRAGGFWDTQY
clone size: NA
V gene: TRBV21-1

CDR3 protein: SVVPGAYEQY
clone size: NA
V gene: TRBV29-1

CDR3 protein: ASSPSDSNQPQH
clone size: few
V gene: TRBV18

CDR3 protein: ASRPTGTGESHEQY
clone size: NA
V gene: TRBV10-2

CDR3 protein: ASRGHYEQY
clone size: NA
V gene: TRBV10-1

CDR3 protein: ASSLGVTNYGYT
clone size: NA
V gene: TRBV11-2

CDR3 protein: ASSRVQGVPGELF
clone size: NA
V gene: TRBV25-1

CDR3 protein: ASSPGQGTNSPLH
clone size: NA
V gene: TRBV25-1

CDR3 protein: SALKETQY
clone size: NA
V gene: TRBV20-1

CDR3 protein: ASSLVYSEAF
clone size: NA
V gene: TRBV7-2

CDR3 protein: ASQSQPGQGGYEQY
clone size: NA
V gene: TRBV27

CDR3 protein: SGSGAGGLSGYT
clone size: NA
V gene: TRBV29-1